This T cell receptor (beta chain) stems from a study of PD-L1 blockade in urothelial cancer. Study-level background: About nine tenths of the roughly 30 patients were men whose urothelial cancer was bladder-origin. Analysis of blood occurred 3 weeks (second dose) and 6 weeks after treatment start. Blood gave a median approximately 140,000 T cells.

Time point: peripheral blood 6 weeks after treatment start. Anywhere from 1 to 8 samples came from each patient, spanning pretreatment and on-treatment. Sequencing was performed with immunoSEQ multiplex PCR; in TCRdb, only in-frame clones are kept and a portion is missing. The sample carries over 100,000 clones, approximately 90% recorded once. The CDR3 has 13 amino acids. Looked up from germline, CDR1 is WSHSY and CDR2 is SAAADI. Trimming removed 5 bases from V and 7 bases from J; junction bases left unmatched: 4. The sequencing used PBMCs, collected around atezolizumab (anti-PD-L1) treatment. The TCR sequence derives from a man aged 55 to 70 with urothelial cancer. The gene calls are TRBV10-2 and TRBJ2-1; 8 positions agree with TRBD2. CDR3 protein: CASSPGGANEQFF. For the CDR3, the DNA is TGCGCCAGCAGTCCCGGGGGGGCGAATGAGCAGTTCTTC.